Listed below are T cell receptor beta chains from one sample, sequenced in a study of T-cell reconstitution after alpha-beta-depleted transplantation in children. One entry per CDR3 protein, called by TCRdb with MiXCR from the PCR reads. In the table there are fewer than 350,000 distinct CDR3 sequences, about 9.4% of which are singletons. Material: PBMCs, obtained before TCRalphabeta/CD19-depleted stem cell transplant. All receptors come from a boy in the first two years of life with acute myeloid leukemia, due to receive a stem cell transplant. The conserved cysteine and the conserved F or W are not part of the CDR3 here.

cdr3_length: 16; j_call: TRBJ1-1; v_call: TRBV9; cdr3_aa: ASSDQEYPGTRGGRAF
cdr3_length: 15; j_call: TRBJ2-3; v_call: TRBV7-9; cdr3_aa: ASSLGPLWGYSDTQY
cdr3_length: 9; j_call: TRBJ2-3; v_call: TRBV10-3; cdr3_aa: AIRGTDTQY
cdr3_length: 12; j_call: TRBJ2-1; v_call: TRBV12-3/TRBV12-4; cdr3_aa: ASSWTVPYNEQF
cdr3_length: 11; j_call: TRBJ2-7; v_call: TRBV12-3/TRBV12-4; cdr3_aa: ASSFDSSYEQY
cdr3_length: 14; j_call: TRBJ2-5; v_call: TRBV7-6; cdr3_aa: ASSLALGGAWVTQY
cdr3_length: 11; j_call: TRBJ2-5; v_call: TRBV20-1; cdr3_aa: SARDQGTETQY
cdr3_length: 12; j_call: TRBJ1-2; v_call: TRBV7-9; cdr3_aa: ASSLDSSNYGYT
cdr3_length: 12; j_call: TRBJ1-3; v_call: TRBV12-3/TRBV12-4; cdr3_aa: ASSLGTSGNTIY
cdr3_length: 12; j_call: TRBJ2-1; v_call: TRBV20-1; cdr3_aa: SAIRGGQGNEQF
cdr3_length: 12; j_call: TRBJ2-5; v_call: TRBV12-3/TRBV12-4; cdr3_aa: ASSIQGGGETQY
cdr3_length: 15; j_call: TRBJ2-1; v_call: TRBV5-1; cdr3_aa: ASSLGHRDHWVNEQF
cdr3_length: 12; j_call: TRBJ1-2; v_call: TRBV5-1; cdr3_aa: ASSLSSPYGGYT
cdr3_length: 13; j_call: TRBJ2-3; v_call: TRBV15; cdr3_aa: ATSISGGGADTQY
cdr3_length: 14; j_call: TRBJ2-3; v_call: TRBV7-2; cdr3_aa: ASSLVRGQITDTQY
cdr3_length: 14; j_call: TRBJ2-7; v_call: TRBV30; cdr3_aa: AWSVGAGQGAYEQY
cdr3_length: 11; j_call: TRBJ2-3; v_call: TRBV7-3; cdr3_aa: ASSLRGGDTQY
cdr3_length: 15; j_call: TRBJ2-1; v_call: TRBV18; cdr3_aa: ASSPPIQGRAYNEQF
cdr3_length: 13; j_call: TRBJ2-7; v_call: TRBV7-2; cdr3_aa: ASSPRLAGAYEQY
cdr3_length: 12; j_call: TRBJ2-5; v_call: TRBV9; cdr3_aa: ASSSRQSQETQY
cdr3_length: 10; j_call: TRBJ2-1; v_call: TRBV20-1; cdr3_aa: SAGRNDNEQF
cdr3_length: 11; j_call: TRBJ2-5; v_call: TRBV5-4; cdr3_aa: ASSFFGRETQY
cdr3_length: 13; j_call: TRBJ2-4; v_call: TRBV5-1; cdr3_aa: ASSRSGQGADIQY
cdr3_length: 11; j_call: TRBJ2-7; v_call: TRBV6-2/TRBV6-3; cdr3_aa: ASWGLAVYEQY
cdr3_length: 10; j_call: TRBJ2-1; v_call: TRBV6-5; cdr3_aa: ASSYGSESQF
cdr3_length: 11; j_call: TRBJ1-2; v_call: TRBV27; cdr3_aa: ASSWGPFYGYT
cdr3_length: 13; j_call: TRBJ2-5; v_call: TRBV14; cdr3_aa: ASSQDIGFRETQY
cdr3_length: 14; j_call: TRBJ1-5; v_call: TRBV12-3/TRBV12-4; cdr3_aa: ASSLGGLYSNQPQH
cdr3_length: 11; j_call: TRBJ2-1; v_call: TRBV27; cdr3_aa: ASSFLPGTFRF
cdr3_length: 18; j_call: TRBJ2-2; v_call: TRBV12-3/TRBV12-4; cdr3_aa: ASSPTLGLAGGPGTGELF
cdr3_length: 11; j_call: TRBJ1-1; v_call: TRBV6-5; cdr3_aa: ASSYSDDTEAF
cdr3_length: 10; j_call: TRBJ1-1; v_call: TRBV20-1; cdr3_aa: SAGDRSTEAF